This T cell receptor (beta chain) was found in a study of blood T cell repertoires in COVID-19. The participants were between roughly 18 and 100 years old and came from roughly 25 US areas. This clone has a handful of counts. Germline CDR1 is GTSNPN and CDR2 is SVGIG (reference sequence). CDR3 size: 13 residues. The ends were cut back, 4 bases at V and 5 bases at J, with 14 bases in the middle. TCRdb keeps only in-frame clones here, not all; method: immunoSEQ multiplex PCR. This table holds roughly 290,000 clones, roughly 85% found once. This sequence originates from a woman in her thirties or forties who had recovered from COVID-19. The sample comprised PBMCs or T cells enriched from blood (not recorded which). V gene TRBV30 combines with J gene TRBJ2-5, with D perhaps matching TRBD2 (6 bases). The CDR3 region is CAWKSGSRETQYF. The CDR3 region has the DNA TGTGCCTGGAAGAGCGGGTCAAGGGAGACCCAGTACTTC.